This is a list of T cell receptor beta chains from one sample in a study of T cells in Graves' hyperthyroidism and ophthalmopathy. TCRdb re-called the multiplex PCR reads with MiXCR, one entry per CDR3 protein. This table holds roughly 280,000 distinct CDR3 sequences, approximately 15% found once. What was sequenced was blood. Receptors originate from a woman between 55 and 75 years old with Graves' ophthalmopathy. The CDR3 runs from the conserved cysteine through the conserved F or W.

CDR3: CASSPGQRDTQYF
V: TRBV18

CDR3: CASSSPGTYGYTF
V: TRBV12-3/TRBV12-4

CDR3: CASSYAPPRDTYEQYF
V: TRBV6-1

CDR3: CASSPFELQYF
V: TRBV6-2/TRBV6-3

CDR3: CSVDGGTGNTIYF
V: TRBV29-1

CDR3: CASSQVLAGAYEQYF
V: TRBV4-2

CDR3: CAISEDRTFTDTQYF
V: TRBV10-3

CDR3: CASSLRGGLAKNIQYF
V: TRBV28

CDR3: CASSMAEGYTF
V: TRBV2

CDR3: CASSESLRRGGDCYGYTF
V: TRBV10-1

CDR3: CSAPGGGGRFEQYF
V: TRBV20-1

CDR3: CSARDVRGGDSYEQYF
V: TRBV20-1

CDR3: CASSQDGPGGLGEQYF
V: TRBV4-3

CDR3: CASDYSGGDTDTQYF
V: TRBV6-2/TRBV6-3

CDR3: CASNLTGLSSYEQYF
V: TRBV5-5

CDR3: CASSFPSGRGDEQFF
V: TRBV5-4

CDR3: CASSLGGHYEQYF
V: TRBV7-9

CDR3: CSARAMMTNTEAFF
V: TRBV20-1

CDR3: CSARDLTGNQPQHF
V: TRBV20-1

CDR3: CAIRTGTAVNDGYTF
V: TRBV10-3

CDR3: CASSLGRGNGYTF
V: TRBV11-2

CDR3: CASSLISGGQPQHF
V: TRBV5-1

CDR3: CASSLDRNGYGYTF
V: TRBV7-8

CDR3: CASSSSGTSGYNEQFF
V: TRBV5-1

CDR3: CASRDLRSGNTIYF
V: TRBV27

CDR3: CASSLGEGASTGELFF
V: TRBV12-3/TRBV12-4

CDR3: CSATETSGRAYEQYF
V: TRBV20-1

CDR3: CSASMTTNEQFF
V: TRBV20-1

CDR3: CASSLRGPGANVLTF
V: TRBV3-1

CDR3: CASSLSVNHLGNTIYF
V: TRBV28

CDR3: CAIRPAMEGLNTEAFF
V: TRBV10-3

CDR3: CASSRGSSSGGRDTQYF
V: TRBV4-3

CDR3: CASSLNSVNTEAFF
V: TRBV7-2

CDR3: CSAQSMNTEAFF
V: TRBV20-1

CDR3: CASSEVGQGLGEQYF
V: TRBV2

CDR3: CASSQGNTIYF
V: TRBV3-1

CDR3: CASSPGTEAQPQHF
V: TRBV7-9

CDR3: CASSFEQGDRLPYEQYF
V: TRBV11-2

CDR3: CASSLTLTQLVDNEQFF
V: TRBV5-6

CDR3: CASSPTSGRTNNEQFF
V: TRBV11-2